The 30 T cell receptor beta chains below were found in one sample sequenced in a study of control samples from healthy donors and cancer patients. Generated by immunoSEQ multiplex PCR, the TCRdb table keeps only in-frame clones and is missing some. The sample contains about 92,000 clones, roughly four fifths of which appear only once. The sample comprised blood. Every receptor here comes from a woman aged 60-70 years in good health.

The V and J genes are TRBV19 and TRBJ2-4; TRBD1 matches 9 bases. V gave up 5 bases and J gave up 7 bases; unmatched junction bases: 9. CDR3 length: 15 amino acids. Germline V gene sequence: CDR1 LNHDA, CDR2 SQIVND (reference sequence). The CDR3 here is CASSSGDRGFNIQYF. The CDR3 DNA sequence: TGTGCCAGTAGTTCCGGCGACAGGGGGTTTAACATTCAGTACTTC. Filled out from reference TRBV19 and TRBJ2-4, the complete variable domain reads DGGITQSPKYLFRKEGQNVTLSCEQNLNHDAMYWYRQDPGQGLRLIYYSQIVNDFQKGDIAEGYSVSREKKESFPLTVTSAQKNPTAFYLCASSSGDRGFNIQYFGAGTRLSVL.

This chain connects TRBV4-3 to TRBJ1-5; D gene unclear. The V end lost 0 bases, the J end lost 4 bases, and 10 bases lay between the germline ends. Germline V gene lookup returns CDR1 LGHNA and CDR2 YSLEER. The CDR3 spans 15 residues. CDR3 sequence (DNA): TGCGCCAGCAGCCAAGATAGTACGGGGAATCAGCCCCAGCATTTT. It encodes CASSQDSTGNQPQHF.

The chain carries TRBV11-2 and TRBJ2-1; no clear D gene. From germline, CDR1 is SGHAT and CDR2 FQNNGV. The V gene lost 1 base and the J gene lost 9 bases, with 10 bases spanning the gap. The CDR3 runs 13 residues. DNA for the CDR3: TGTGCCAGCAGCTTAGGGTGGACCGGTGAGCAGTTCTTC. It translates to CASSLGWTGEQFF.

This clone was recorded only once. The chain combines TRBV18 with TRBJ1-5, with 7 bases identical to TRBD1. The CDR3 is 15 residues long. J gave up 6 bases and V 3 bases, and 8 bases lay outside the gene matches. CDR1 and CDR2 from the germline V gene are KGHSH and LQKENI. The CDR3 DNA is TGTGCCAGCTCACCCGACAGGGAGCGAGCTCAGCCCCAGCATTTT. It encodes CASSPDRERAQPQHF.

The chain links TRBV6-2 or TRBV6-3 to TRBJ1-5; D unclear. Germline CDR1 reads MNHEY; CDR2 reads SVGEGT. V lost 0 bases to trimming and J lost 3 bases, with 15 bases between them. This CDR3 is built from 17 residues. In DNA, the CDR3 is TGTGCCAGCAGTTACTCTAATTTGAGACGGATCAATCAGCCCCAGCATTTT. As protein: CASSYSNLRRINQPQHF.

The chain links TRBV28 to TRBJ2-2, with unresolved D. The V gene lost 3 bases and the J gene lost 5 bases, with 7 bases spanning the gap. From germline, CDR1 is MDHEN and CDR2 SYDVKM. CDR3 length: 13 residues. In nucleotides, the CDR3 is TGTGCCAGCAGTTTCAGAAAAACCGGGGAGCTGTTTTTT. It translates to CASSFRKTGELFF.

V gene TRBV11-3 combines with J gene TRBJ1-4, with 9 bases that match TRBD1. Losses at the gene ends were 5 bases for V and 7 bases for J; bases not matched to a gene: 5. Germline V CDR1 and CDR2: SGHNT, YENEEA. The CDR3 runs to 14 residues. CDR3 sequence: CASSRQGGSEKLFF. CDR3 coding DNA: TGTGCCAGCAGCAGACAGGGGGGGAGTGAAAAACTGTTTTTT.

In its sample, this clone was seen a few times. V gene TRBV5-1 combines with J gene TRBJ1-6, with 7 bases that match TRBD1. V was clipped by 0 bases and J by 10 bases; unmatched bases: 7. This CDR3 contains 15 residues. Germline CDR1 SGHRS, CDR2 YFSETQ. CDR3 in amino acids: CASSLGQGVGSPLHF. CDR3 sequence (DNA): TGCGCCAGCAGCTTGGGACAGGGTGTGGGCTCACCCCTCCACTTT.

The chain carries TRBV5-1 and TRBJ1-6; TRBD1 aligns across 9 bases. Unmatched junction bases numbered 6, after V lost 6 bases and J lost 5 bases. The CDR3 runs to 15 residues. Germline V lookup: CDR1 SGHRS, CDR2 YFSETQ. CDR3 region: CASNFGTGNNSPLHF. CDR3 DNA: TGCGCCAGCAACTTCGGGACAGGGAATAATTCACCCCTCCACTTT. Based on the CDR3 plus reference TRBV5-1 and TRBJ1-6, the full variable domain is KAGVTQTPRYLIKTRGQQVTLSCSPISGHRSVSWYQQTPGQGLQFLFEYFSETQRNKGNFPGRFSGRQFSNSRSEMNVSTLELGDSALYLCASNFGTGNNSPLHFGNGTRLTVT.

The genes are TRBV18 and TRBJ2-3; D gene uncertain. The germline V gene encodes CDR1 KGHSH and CDR2 LQKENI. This CDR3 has 11 amino acids. Trimming cost V 5 bases and J 2 bases, with 2 bases left between them. This chain's CDR3 is CASSTTDTQYF. In DNA, the CDR3 is TGTGCCAGCTCAACCACAGATACGCAGTATTTT.

This clone was seen only a few times. The V call is TRBV6-1, the J call TRBJ2-7, with a tentative D call TRBD1 (6 bases). The germline gives CDR1 MNHNS, CDR2 SASEGT. V was trimmed by 0 bases and J by 3 bases, leaving 12 bases between them. The CDR3 sequence is 15 residues long. The DNA of the CDR3 is TGTGCCAGCAGTGAAGCGCAGGACAGCTACTACGAGCAGTACTTC. Protein product: CASSEAQDSYYEQYF.

J is TRBJ2-3 and V is TRBV9, with 11 bases that match TRBD2. J lost 4 bases, V lost 4 bases, and 5 bases had no gene match. CDR3 length: 15 amino acids. CDR1 SGDLS and CDR2 YYNGEE come from the germline V gene. CDR3 DNA: TGTGCCAGCAGCCCTAGCGGGGGGATTTCAGATACGCAGTATTTT. It codes for CASSPSGGISDTQYF.

The chain carries TRBV6-1 and TRBJ1-5, with a tentative D call TRBD1 (5 bases). Germline CDR1 and CDR2: MNHNS and SASEGT. The V end lost 3 bases, the J end lost 6 bases, and 12 bases lay between the germline ends. The CDR3 contains 14 residues. Here the CDR3 reads CASSDAAGRQPQHF. CDR3 nucleotides: TGTGCCAGCAGTGACGCGGCGGGGCGTCAGCCCCAGCATTTT.

This CDR3 reads CASRTQGAKGYTF. The CDR3 bases are TGTGCCAGCAGGACACAGGGGGCGAAAGGCTACACCTTC. The chain couples TRBV28 to TRBJ1-2, with TRBD1 identical over 9 bases. Per the germline V gene, CDR1 is MDHEN and CDR2 is SYDVKM. CDR3 length: 13 residues. The V segment lost 6 bases and the J segment 8 bases; nucleotides outside the gene matches: 7.

The CDR3 DNA sequence: TGCGCCAGCAGTGAGGGCCTGGATGGCTATGGCTACACCTTC. Translated, it gives CASSEGLDGYGYTF. The chain uses TRBV10-1 and TRBJ1-2; D is uncertain. Germline-derived CDR1 and CDR2 are WNHNN and SYGVQD (reference sequence). The germline V and J ends were trimmed by 2 bases and 4 bases, with 11 bases remaining between them. There are 14 residues in the CDR3.

V is TRBV2 and J is TRBJ2-1; 9 nucleotides align to TRBD1. Trimming cost V 6 bases and J 7 bases; bases outside gene matches: 10. Germline loops: CDR1 SNHLY, CDR2 FYNNEI. The CDR3 length is 15 residues. The CDR3 region has the DNA TGTGCCAGCAGATCGTGGGACAGGGTCACAAATGAGCAGTTCTTC. It yields the protein CASRSWDRVTNEQFF.

The rearrangement uses TRBV6-5 and TRBJ1-1, with D unclear. Trimming shortened V by 6 bases and J by 1 base, and 9 bases separated the two germline ends. Germline assignment: CDR1 MNHEY and CDR2 SVGAGI. CDR3 length: 13 residues. The DNA of the CDR3 is TGTGCCAGCAGGACCTACACGAACACTGAAGCTTTCTTT. Protein product: CASRTYTNTEAFF.

V and J are TRBV7-9 and TRBJ2-7; D may be TRBD2 (6 bases). Trimming shortened V by 7 bases and J by 3 bases, and 13 bases separated the two germline ends. CDR3 length: 13 amino acids. In germline, CDR1 is SEHNR, CDR2 FQNEAQ (reference sequence). CDR3 in amino acids: CASTHLALYEQYF. The CDR3 DNA follows: TGTGCCAGCACCCACCTAGCGCTCTACGAGCAGTACTTC. The variable domain in full, completed from reference TRBV7-9 and TRBJ2-7, reads DTGVSQNPRHKITKRGQNVTFRCDPISEHNRLYWYRQTLGQGPEFLTYFQNEAQLEKSRLLSDRFSAERPKGSFSTLEIQRTEQGDSAMYLCASTHLALYEQYFGPGTRLTVT.

The chain links TRBV3-1 (or the pseudogene TRBV3-2) to TRBJ2-7; D call uncertain. V was pared by 4 bases and J by 6 bases, with 13 bases between. This CDR3 is 13 amino acids long. Germline lookup yields CDR1 LGHDT and CDR2 YNNKEL (reference sequence). CDR3 amino acids: CASSRQYLFEQYF. The CDR3 nucleotides read TGTGCCAGCAGCCGTCAGTACCTTTTCGAGCAGTACTTC.

The CDR3 coding sequence is TGTGCTAGTGGGAGAGAAGGGGGACTAGCGGGAGAGGCCTACGAGCAGTACTTC. Its protein product is CASGREGGLAGEAYEQYF. The rearrangement links TRBV12-5 to TRBJ2-7, with 14 nucleotides matching TRBD2. The V segment lost 6 bases and the J segment 2 bases; nucleotides outside the gene matches: 12. This CDR3 is 18 amino acids long. Germline V gene lookup returns CDR1 LGHNT and CDR2 FRNRAP.

V gene TRBV5-8 combines with J gene TRBJ1-6; D remains ambiguous. With 1 base removed from V and 8 bases from J, the gap between germline ends came to 4 bases. Looked up from germline, CDR1 is SGHTS and CDR2 is YDEGEE. The CDR3 spans 12 residues. CDR3 loop: CASSLTDSPLHF. CDR3 nucleotides: TGTGCCAGCAGCTTGACAGATTCACCCCTCCACTTT.

This chain links TRBV9 with TRBJ1-1; 7 positions agree with TRBD1. Germline CDR1 and CDR2: SGDLS and YYNGEE. The ends lost 3 bases at V and 6 bases at J; junction bases unmatched: 11. The CDR3 covers 15 residues. CDR3 in amino acids: CASSATGQDSPEAFF. The CDR3 nucleotides are TGTGCCAGCAGCGCGACAGGGCAGGATAGCCCTGAAGCTTTCTTT.

This chain joins TRBV10-1 and TRBJ2-1; 12 bases are shared with TRBD2. After removal of 5 bases from V and 4 bases from J, the junction contained 9 bases not matched to a gene. Germline assignment: CDR1 WNHNN and CDR2 SYGVQD (reference sequence). CDR3 length equals 17 residues. The CDR3 DNA sequence: TGCGCCAGCAGTTCTGACTCTAGCGGGAGGGCTTACAATGAGCAGTTCTTC. Translated, it gives CASSSDSSGRAYNEQFF.

The chain links TRBV5-1 to TRBJ2-1, with no clear D. From germline, CDR1 is SGHRS and CDR2 YFSETQ. The CDR3 runs to 16 residues. V dropped 0 bases and J dropped 0 bases, with 10 bases sitting between them. The CDR3 spells CASSLVGSSSYNEQFF. CDR3 nucleotides: TGCGCCAGCAGCTTGGTAGGCTCCAGCTCCTACAATGAGCAGTTCTTC. The full variable domain, with the rest looked up from reference TRBV5-1 and TRBJ2-1, is KAGVTQTPRYLIKTRGQQVTLSCSPISGHRSVSWYQQTPGQGLQFLFEYFSETQRNKGNFPGRFSGRQFSNSRSEMNVSTLELGDSALYLCASSLVGSSSYNEQFFGPGTRLTVL.

The chain uses TRBV5-1 and TRBJ2-2; D might be TRBD2 (5 bases). Germline V gene sequence: CDR1 SGHRS, CDR2 YFSETQ. V was trimmed by 6 bases and J by 6 bases, leaving 15 bases between them. The CDR3 has 14 amino acids. CDR3 in amino acids: CASTSGLEAGELFF. The CDR3 DNA is TGCGCCAGCACCTCGGGGTTGGAGGCCGGGGAGCTGTTTTTT.

Notes on this clone: The sample contains more than one DNA sequence encoding this CDR3. The chain uses TRBV19 and TRBJ1-5; D may be TRBD1 (5 bases). The CDR3 is 15 amino acids. The germline V gene has CDR1 LNHDA and CDR2 SQIVND (reference sequence). V was cut by 6 bases and J by 2 bases, with 14 bases left in between. CDR3 DNA sequence: TGTGCCAGTAGCCGCAGGGAGGGCGGCAATCAGCCCCAGCATTTT. It specifies CASSRREGGNQPQHF.

This sequence joins TRBV6-2 or TRBV6-3 and TRBJ2-2; possibly TRBD1 for D (6 bases). The germline V gene has CDR1 MNHEY and CDR2 SVGEGT. The V end was cut by 0 bases, the J end by 4 bases, with 15 bases between. The CDR3 is 17 residues long. This CDR3 is CASSYSRHRVSTGELFF. CDR3 DNA sequence: TGTGCCAGCAGTTACTCACGACACAGGGTTAGCACCGGGGAGCTGTTTTTT.

The chain links TRBV11-2 to TRBJ2-1; maybe TRBD1 (5 bases). With 4 bases removed from V and 4 bases from J, the gap between germline ends came to 11 bases. This CDR3 spans 14 amino acids. Germline CDR1 is SGHAT and CDR2 is FQNNGV. CDR3 in amino acids: CASSSIRGYNEQFF. CDR3 coding DNA: TGTGCCAGCAGCTCAATTAGGGGATACAATGAGCAGTTCTTC.

The genes are TRBV6-5 and TRBJ2-7; 9 positions agree with TRBD1. V was clipped by 4 bases and J by 5 bases; unmatched bases: 9. Germline-derived CDR1 and CDR2 are MNHEY and SVGAGI. The CDR3 length is 15 residues. The CDR3 spells CASSSSNRGRNEQYF. CDR3 nucleotide sequence: TGTGCCAGCAGTTCCTCTAACAGGGGGCGGAACGAGCAGTACTTC.

CDR3 loop: CATKPTGFINSPLHF. In DNA form, the CDR3 reads TGTGCCACCAAGCCTACAGGGTTTATTAATTCACCCCTCCACTTT. The genes are TRBV6-6 and TRBJ1-6; maybe TRBD1 (6 bases). This CDR3 contains 15 residues. V gave up 10 bases and J gave up 6 bases, with 19 bases separating them. Looked up from germline, CDR1 is MNHNY and CDR2 is SVGAGI (reference sequence).